This T cell receptor beta chain was obtained from a study of shared clonotypes between healthy human individuals. Sequencing used immunoSEQ multiplex PCR; TCRdb keeps in-frame clones, though not all of them. The sample yields about 1.9 million clones, 85% to 95% seen once. Naive-designated CD8 cells lacked CD45RO, were positively enriched for CCR7, and omitted terminally differentiated effector memory CD45RA+ cells. The CDR3 is 17 amino acids. The V segment lost 2 bases and the J segment 1 base; nucleotides outside the gene matches: 9. Per germline, CDR1 MNHNS and CDR2 SASEGT. The specimen sequenced was naive CD8+ T cells from PBMCs. The sequence was collected from a man between 18 and 35 years old in good health. Some clones in this sample may be carry-over from other donors' samples. The chain combines TRBV6-1 with TRBJ2-7, with TRBD1 matching over 9 bases. The CDR3 DNA is TGTGCCAGCAGTGAAAGGACCGGGACAGGGTATTCCTACGAGCAGTACTTC. This encodes CASSERTGTGYSYEQYF.